The entry below describes one TCR beta chain. Its antigen is as yet unknown. The CDR3 totals 17 residues. Per germline, CDR1 SGHNT and CDR2 YYREEE (reference sequence). J lost 3 bases, V lost 4 bases, and 11 bases had no gene match. These data belong to a study of CD4 T cells in relation to SARS-CoV-2 and coronaviruses. Study overall: PBMCs were cultured with antigen for nine to ten days before TCR beta sequencing. Shared crossreactive spike epitopes were mapped to their HLA restriction.

Assay: immunoSEQ multiplex PCR; the TCRdb copy retains only in-frame clones and omits some. The data hold about 36,000 clones, with 70% to 85% observed a single time. The source material was memory CD4+ T cells from PBMCs, cultured in vitro. The sequence derives from an adult with COVID-19. The rearrangement links TRBV5-4 to TRBJ2-2; 8 bases map to TRBD1. The CDR3 DNA reads TGTGCCAGCAGCCCGCCACCGACAGGGGACTACACCGGGGAGCTGTTTTTT. It translates to CASSPPPTGDYTGELFF. The complete variable domain, with remaining parts taken from reference TRBV5-4 and TRBJ2-2, reads ETGVTQSPTHLIKTRGQQVTLRCSSQSGHNTVSWYQQALGQGPQFIFQYYREEENGRGNFPPRFSGLQFPNYSSELNVNALELDDSALYLCASSPPPTGDYTGELFFGEGSRLTVL.